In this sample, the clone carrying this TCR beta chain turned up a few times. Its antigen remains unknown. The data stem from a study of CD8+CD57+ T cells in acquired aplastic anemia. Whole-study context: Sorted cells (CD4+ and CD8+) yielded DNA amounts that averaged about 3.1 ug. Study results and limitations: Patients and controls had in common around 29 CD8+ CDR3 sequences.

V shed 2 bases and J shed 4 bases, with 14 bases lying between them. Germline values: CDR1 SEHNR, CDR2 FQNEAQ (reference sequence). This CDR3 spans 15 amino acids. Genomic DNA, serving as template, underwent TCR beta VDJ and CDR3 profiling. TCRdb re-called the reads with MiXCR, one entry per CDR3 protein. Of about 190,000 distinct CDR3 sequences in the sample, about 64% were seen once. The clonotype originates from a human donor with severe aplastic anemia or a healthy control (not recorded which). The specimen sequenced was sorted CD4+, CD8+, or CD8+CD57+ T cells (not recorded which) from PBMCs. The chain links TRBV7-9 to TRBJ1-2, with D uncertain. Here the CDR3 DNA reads TGTGCCAGCAGCTTATCCGCCGCACCGACCTATGGCTACACCTTC. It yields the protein CASSLSAAPTYGYTF. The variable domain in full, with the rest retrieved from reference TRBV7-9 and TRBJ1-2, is DTGVSQNPRHKITKRGQNVTFRCDPISEHNRLYWYRQTLGQGPEFLTYFQNEAQLEKSRLLSDRFSAERPKGSFSTLEIQRTEQGDSAMYLCASSLSAAPTYGYTFGSGTRLTVV.